This TCR beta chain is from a study of OX40 agonist ivuxolimab in advanced cancers. At the level of the study: Ivuxolimab, an antibody acting as an agonist of OX40 (CD134), was used to treat patients. Study outcomes and limitations: At 0.1 to 3.0 mg/kg, CD4+ and CD8+ blood T cells expanded clonally by week 6. In a subset of nonresponders, normalized T-cell clonal expansion was also low.

The data were produced by immunoSEQ multiplex PCR, yet TCRdb's version contains in-frame clones alone and is incomplete. This sample has about 58,000 clones, with 82% found just once. The germline gives CDR1 LNHDA, CDR2 SQIVND (reference sequence). V lost 3 bases to trimming and J lost 14 bases, with 17 bases between them. The CDR3 totals 13 residues. Note on this clone: Its target is unknown.

This chain connects TRBV19 to TRBJ2-1; the D is unclear. This sequence originates from an adult with an advanced solid tumor such as melanoma, head and neck, liver or kidney cancer. The material was CD4+ or CD8+ T cells sorted from blood, obtained in a trial of the OX40 agonist ivuxolimab. CDR3 in amino acids: CASSITSPSVKFF. CDR3 sequence (DNA): TGTGCCAGTAGTATCACGAGCCCCTCGGTGAAGTTCTTC.